Shown below are 7 T cell receptor beta chains from a single sample sequenced in a study of blood T cell repertoires in COVID-19. Generated by immunoSEQ multiplex PCR, the TCRdb table keeps only in-frame clones and is missing some. There are about 670,000 clones in the sample; 70% to 90% occur only once, and roughly 0.25% lies in the top ten. The sample was peripheral blood. The receptor set was obtained from a woman aged 18 to 35 with acute or convalescent COVID-19.

V usage is TRBV7-3 and J usage is TRBJ2-1, with D perhaps TRBD2 (5 bases). Germline assignment: CDR1 SGHTA and CDR2 FQGTGA. The ends were cut back, 0 bases at V and 0 bases at J, with 18 bases in the middle. CDR3 size: 19 residues. The CDR3 sequence is CASSLTPPLRDPSYNEQFF. The CDR3 region has the DNA TGTGCCAGCAGCTTAACCCCCCCCCTCCGGGATCCCTCCTACAATGAGCAGTTCTTC.

The chain carries TRBV7-2 and TRBJ1-2; the D gene is possibly TRBD1 (5 bases). The CDR3 runs 15 residues. Germline CDR1 reads SGHTA; CDR2 reads FQGNSA. The V end lost 1 base, the J end lost 5 bases, and 14 bases lay between the germline ends. Written as DNA, the CDR3 is TGTGCCAGCAGCTTAGTTCGTGGGGCGGGATATGGCTACACCTTC. Protein product: CASSLVRGAGYGYTF. The entire variable domain, with the rest obtained from reference TRBV7-2 and TRBJ1-2, is as follows: GAGVSQSPSNKVTEKGKDVELRCDPISGHTALYWYRQSLGQGLEFLIYFQGNSAPDKSGLPSDRFSAERTGGSVSTLTIQRTQQEDSAVYLCASSLVRGAGYGYTFGSGTRLTVV.

This clone has a single count. Additional DNA sequences in this sample encode the identical CDR3. The chain recombines TRBV3-1 (or the pseudogene TRBV3-2) with TRBJ1-2; possibly TRBD1 for D (6 bases). CDR1 and CDR2 (germline): LGHDT, YNNKEL (reference sequence). Trimming removed 4 bases from V and 4 bases from J, with 7 bases in between. This CDR3 contains 12 residues. This CDR3 is CASSPRGYGYTF. The CDR3 DNA reads as TGTGCCAGCAGCCCCAGGGGCTATGGCTACACCTTC.

This clone turned up a few times. The chain combines TRBV18 with TRBJ1-1, with D perhaps TRBD1 (6 bases). Deletions cut 2 bases from V and 5 bases from J, with 21 bases between. The V gene's germline CDR1 is KGHSH and CDR2 LQKENI. This CDR3 has 17 amino acids. The CDR3 region has the DNA TGTGCCAGCTCACCAGGTGGACATAGGACAGTTGGTACTGAAGCTTTCTTT. This encodes CASSPGGHRTVGTEAFF. The variable domain in full, with the rest retrieved from reference TRBV18 and TRBJ1-1, is NAGVMQNPRHLVRRRGQEARLRCSPMKGHSHVYWYRQLPEEGLKFMVYLQKENIIDESGMPKERFSAEFPKEGPSILRIQQVVRGDSAAYFCASSPGGHRTVGTEAFFGQGTRLTVV.

The CDR3 region is CAWSGLIAKNIQYF. The CDR3, as DNA: TGTGCCTGGAGTGGACTGATAGCCAAAAACATTCAGTACTTC. This sequence joins TRBV30 and TRBJ2-4; D gene unclear. CDR1 is GTSNPN and CDR2 is SVGIG in the germline V gene (reference sequence). V was pared by 1 base and J by 0 bases, with 7 bases between. This CDR3 comprises 14 residues.

This chain links TRBV12-3 or TRBV12-4 with TRBJ2-1; tentative D call: TRBD2 (5 bases). The CDR3 length is 13 residues. V was clipped by 5 bases and J by 3 bases, with 8 bases between them. Written as DNA, the CDR3 is TGTGCCAGCAGTCGGCGGGTCTACAATGAGCAGTTCTTC. It specifies CASSRRVYNEQFF.

This clone occurred once. Additional DNA sequences in this sample encode the identical CDR3. CDR3 residues: CASSQTGGQPQHF. The CDR3, as DNA: TGTGCCAGCAGCCAAACAGGCGGTCAGCCCCAGCATTTT. The V gene is TRBV14, the J gene TRBJ1-5; the D gene is possibly TRBD1 (5 bases). Germline CDR1 and CDR2: SGHDN and FVKESK. The CDR3 has 13 residues. Trimming stripped 2 bases from V and 6 bases from J, with 8 bases between.